A selection of T cell receptor beta chains follows, all from one sample in a study of blood T cell repertoires in COVID-19. Only in-frame clones appear in the TCRdb table, and some are missing; sequencing was by immunoSEQ multiplex PCR. The sample yields 40,000 or so clones, 70% to 90% seen once. Sample: peripheral blood. The receptor set was obtained from a man aged 35-49 years with active COVID-19. Both conserved end residues are part of each CDR3.

j_call v_call cdr3_aa
TRBJ2-7 TRBV14 CASGQISYEQYF
TRBJ2-7 TRBV4-1 CASSPSLTSGSSYEQYF
TRBJ1-1 TRBV10-2 CASSGRKTEASEAFF
TRBJ2-7 TRBV4-2 CASSQDQAGGREQYF
TRBJ2-7 TRBV7-9 CASSQRTGAYEQYF
TRBJ2-7 TRBV5-1 CASSLSGEIYEQYF
TRBJ1-2 TRBV25-1 CASSESFGYTF
TRBJ2-1 TRBV18 CASSPLRVGSGNEQFF
TRBJ2-7 TRBV3-1/TRBV3-2 CASSLGGYTDYEQYF
TRBJ2-7 TRBV5-1 CASSLDAHTYEQYF
TRBJ1-1 TRBV5-1 CASSVGREGRTEAFF
TRBJ2-5 TRBV4-1 CASSQDPLSETQYF
TRBJ2-4 TRBV4-1 CASSQEAGWNIQYF
TRBJ1-4 TRBV7-4 CASSSRDINEKLFF
TRBJ1-2 TRBV7-6 CASSLVGGSHYGYTF
TRBJ1-5 TRBV28 CASSGQADAYSNQPQHF
TRBJ1-1 TRBV19 CASTWTGLNTEAFF
TRBJ2-2 TRBV10-3 CAISRQGRNTGELFF
TRBJ2-7 TRBV5-1 CASSSGQELYEQYF
TRBJ2-5 TRBV11-3 CASSLDAGAQETQYF
TRBJ2-5 TRBV7-8 CASSSRGQRQETQYF
TRBJ1-5 TRBV19 CASSDRGSSFNQPQHF
TRBJ2-1 TRBV7-9 CASSFGTDYNEQFF
TRBJ2-2 TRBV9 CASSAGLATGELFF
TRBJ2-7 TRBV30 CAWSVRIGQGKYEQYF
TRBJ1-3 TRBV6-2/TRBV6-3 CASSPVRDVVGNTIYF
TRBJ1-3 TRBV7-2 CASSLQGTIGNTIYF
TRBJ1-5 TRBV25-1 CASSDRDNQPQHF
TRBJ1-2 TRBV7-8 CASSWGGSLDYTF
TRBJ2-1 TRBV5-1 CASSDFSGSYNEQFF
TRBJ2-3 TRBV11-3 CASSLGVGPDTQYF
TRBJ2-2 TRBV9 CASSASLAGEDRELFF
TRBJ1-5 TRBV19 CASSIIGEEGNQPQHF
TRBJ2-3 TRBV19 CASSTGSSADTQYF
TRBJ2-2 TRBV29-1 CSVDGGRNTGELFF
TRBJ1-5 TRBV6-4 CASSPTGAENQPQHF
TRBJ1-2 TRBV3-1/TRBV3-2 CASSRQRSSYYGYTF
TRBJ2-3 TRBV28 CASSFTDTQYF
TRBJ1-1 TRBV2 CASRLIPGNTEAFF
TRBJ1-1 TRBV18 CASSGGIGRTEAFF
TRBJ1-5 TRBV19 CASSTNYRDLVDQPQHF
TRBJ2-3 TRBV5-5 CASSYPGTLSTDTQYF
TRBJ2-6 TRBV6-2/TRBV6-3 CASSPDRAGANVLTF
TRBJ2-3 TRBV28 CASSLSGREGGDTQYF
TRBJ1-1 TRBV7-2 CASSVSGGTEAFF
TRBJ2-7 TRBV2 CASSEGLEYYEQYF
TRBJ2-3 TRBV6-5 CASSYGQPLGTDTQYF
TRBJ2-1 TRBV11-1 CASSPGWEGEQFF
TRBJ1-2 TRBV27 CASSLSKTRSFNYGYTF
TRBJ2-4 TRBV30 CAWSLGLAGTLAKNIQYF
TRBJ2-1 TRBV19 CASSLLAGGGNNEQFF
TRBJ2-1 TRBV2 CASSDGTGGIEQFF